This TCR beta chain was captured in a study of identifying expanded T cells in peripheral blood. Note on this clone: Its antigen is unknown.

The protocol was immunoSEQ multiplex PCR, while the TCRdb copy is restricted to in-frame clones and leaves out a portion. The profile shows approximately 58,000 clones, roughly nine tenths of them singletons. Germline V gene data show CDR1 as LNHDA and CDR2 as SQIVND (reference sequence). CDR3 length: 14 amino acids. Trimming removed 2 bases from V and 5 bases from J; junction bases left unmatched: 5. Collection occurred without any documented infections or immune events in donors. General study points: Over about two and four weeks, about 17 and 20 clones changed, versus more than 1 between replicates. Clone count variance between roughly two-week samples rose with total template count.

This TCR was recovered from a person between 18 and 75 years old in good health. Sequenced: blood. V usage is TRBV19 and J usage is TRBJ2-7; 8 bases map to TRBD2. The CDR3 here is CASSIREGLNEQYF. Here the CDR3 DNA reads TGTGCCAGTAGTATACGGGAGGGGCTCAACGAGCAGTACTTC.